The 31 T cell receptor beta chains listed next were all sequenced from one sample in a study of cytomegalovirus exposure and HLA in healthy donors. Researchers ran the PCR with 60 Vbeta and 13 Jbeta primers. The data were produced by immunoSEQ multiplex PCR, yet TCRdb's version contains in-frame clones alone and is incomplete. Of approximately 95,000 clones listed, approximately 80% are singletons. Sequenced sample: PBMCs. The receptors stem from a woman in her forties in good health and CMV-seropositive.

The chain uses TRBV18 and TRBJ2-5; no clear D gene. V was shortened by 0 bases and J by 5 bases, with 7 bases between the two germline ends. In germline, CDR1 is KGHSH, CDR2 LQKENI. This CDR3 has 13 amino acids. The CDR3 protein is CASSPPVRETQYF. For the CDR3, the DNA is TGTGCCAGCTCACCACCTGTACGGGAGACCCAGTACTTC.

V and J are TRBV5-1 and TRBJ2-3, with TRBD2 matching 9 bases. From germline, CDR1 is SGHRS and CDR2 YFSETQ. The CDR3 loop spans 16 amino acids. Losses at the gene ends were 4 bases for V and 1 base for J; bases not matched to a gene: 7. The CDR3 is CASSPIAGAGTDTQYF. For the CDR3, the DNA is TGCGCCAGCAGCCCTATAGCGGGAGCGGGCACAGATACGCAGTATTTT.

This rearrangement joins TRBV7-8 to TRBJ1-5; 8 bases align to TRBD1. After removal of 5 bases from V and 5 bases from J, the junction contained 17 bases not matched to a gene. CDR1 and CDR2 from the germline V gene are SGHVS and FQNEAQ. The CDR3 covers 18 residues. The CDR3 region has the DNA TGTGCCAGCAGCAGCCGGGACAGGTCCATCCTCGGGGATCAGCCCCAGCATTTT. Amino acid sequence: CASSSRDRSILGDQPQHF.

This clone has only a few counts. The V gene is TRBV6-6, the J gene TRBJ1-1, with D possibly TRBD1 on 6 matching bases. The germline V gene encodes CDR1 MNHNY and CDR2 SVGAGI (reference sequence). V was pared by 2 bases and J by 6 bases, with 13 bases between. CDR3 length: 14 amino acids. The CDR3 spells CASSYPDSQPEAFF. The CDR3 nucleotides read TGTGCCAGCAGTTACCCGGACAGCCAGCCTGAAGCTTTCTTT.

Points on this clone: An end of the junction differs from the germline gene, which may be a read error. The chain links TRBV7-7 to TRBJ2-2, with 7 bases identical to TRBD2. This CDR3 spans 16 amino acids. The V gene's germline CDR1 is SSHAT and CDR2 FNYEAQ (reference sequence). For the CDR3, the DNA is TGTGCTAGCAGCCAGGGCGCGGGAGCGAACACCGGGGAGCTGTTTTTT. Translation: CASSQGAGANTGELFF.

The gene calls are TRBV25-1 and TRBJ1-4; 7 bases agree with TRBD1. Trimming at V came to 3 bases and at J to 8 bases, leaving 6 bases not matched to a gene. The V gene's germline CDR1 is MGHDK and CDR2 SYGVNS. This CDR3 region has 14 residues. The DNA of the CDR3 is TGTGCCAGCAGTGACGACAGGGTTGACGAAAAACTGTTTTTT. Translation gives CASSDDRVDEKLFF.

This chain joins TRBV4-1 and TRBJ2-3; 8 nucleotides align to TRBD2. Germline values: CDR1 MGHRA, CDR2 YSYEKL. Unmatched junction bases numbered 6, after V lost 4 bases and J lost 0 bases. There are 16 residues in the CDR3. For the CDR3, the DNA is TGCGCCAGCAGCCCTACTAGCGGAGCTAGCACAGATACGCAGTATTTT. This gives the protein CASSPTSGASTDTQYF.

This clone was seen just once. Here the CDR3 DNA reads TGTGCCAGCAGCTCCCGACTGGAGTCTCGTGGGGAGCAGTACTTC. Its protein product is CASSSRLESRGEQYF. The rearrangement uses TRBV9 and TRBJ2-7; D is unclear. This CDR3 is 15 amino acids long. The V gene's germline CDR1 is SGDLS and CDR2 YYNGEE. Trimming left V 4 bases short and J 7 bases short, with 21 bases between.

The V gene is TRBV10-2, the J gene TRBJ1-2; 11 nucleotides match TRBD1. CDR1 and CDR2 from the germline V gene are WSHSY and SAAADI. V lost 8 bases to trimming and J lost 4 bases; unmatched junction nucleotides: 0. The CDR3 loop spans 12 amino acids. The CDR3 loop is CASGTGGYGYTF. The CDR3, as DNA: TGCGCCAGCGGGACAGGGGGCTATGGCTACACCTTC.

The chain employs TRBV6-1 and TRBJ1-2, with unresolved D. CDR3 length: 15 residues. The germline V gene has CDR1 MNHNS and CDR2 SASEGT. V was clipped by 2 bases and J by 4 bases, with 14 bases between them. CDR3 amino acids: CASSELVEAGYGYTF. Written as DNA, the CDR3 is TGTGCCAGCAGTGAATTAGTTGAAGCGGGCTATGGCTACACCTTC.

The chain combines TRBV11-2 with TRBJ2-3; the D gene is possibly TRBD2 (6 bases). This CDR3 contains 15 residues. Deletions cut 1 base from V and 5 bases from J, with 13 bases between. Germline CDR1 and CDR2: SGHAT and FQNNGV. CDR3 in amino acids: CASSLGPRTKDTQYF. The CDR3 DNA sequence: TGTGCCAGCAGCTTAGGGCCGCGGACTAAAGATACGCAGTATTTT.

This clone showed up just once. The rearrangement links TRBV29-1 to TRBJ1-5; the D gene is possibly TRBD1 (6 bases). The CDR3 extends over 12 amino acids. The V gene's germline CDR1 is SQVTM and CDR2 ANQGSEA. The V end lost 4 bases, the J end lost 11 bases, and 15 bases lay between the germline ends. Written as DNA, the CDR3 is TGCAGCGTTGGATCCCAGGGACAATCCCAGCATTTT. This sequence encodes CSVGSQGQSQHF. The variable domain in full, completed from reference TRBV29-1 and TRBJ1-5, reads SAVISQKPSRDICQRGTSLTIQCQVDSQVTMMFWYRQQPGQSLTLIATANQGSEATYESGFVIDKFPISRPNLTFSTLTVSNMSPEDSSIYLCSVGSQGQSQHFGDGTRLSIL.

The chain has TRBV19 and TRBJ2-3; 8 bases line up with TRBD1. V trimming: 7 bases; J trimming: 1 base; junction bases outside the gene matches: 10. From germline, CDR1 is LNHDA and CDR2 SQIVND (reference sequence). CDR3 length: 16 amino acids. In DNA form, the CDR3 reads TGTGCCAGTAAGGTCTCAGGGGGACAGGGCACAGATACGCAGTATTTT. Translated, it gives CASKVSGGQGTDTQYF.

The chain recombines TRBV6-1 with TRBJ2-1, with TRBD2 as a possible D gene (7 bases). V shed 6 bases and J shed 9 bases, with 15 bases lying between them. Germline V gene lookup returns CDR1 MNHNS and CDR2 SASEGT. The CDR3 length is 13 residues. CDR3: CASRGEGGFEQFF. The CDR3 coding sequence is TGTGCCAGCAGGGGGGAGGGGGGTTTTGAGCAGTTCTTC.

This clone was recorded a few times. V gene TRBV6-5 combines with J gene TRBJ2-1, with 13 bases matching TRBD2. There are 15 residues in the CDR3. CDR1 is MNHEY, CDR2 SVGAGI, per germline. V lost 5 bases to trimming and J lost 9 bases; unmatched junction nucleotides: 7. The CDR3 is CASSVLAGGPGEQFF. The CDR3 coding sequence is TGTGCCAGCAGTGTACTAGCGGGAGGGCCGGGTGAGCAGTTCTTC.

This chain uses TRBV4-2 with TRBJ1-2, with 10 bases identical to TRBD1. This CDR3 is 15 amino acids long. The V gene end was trimmed by 0 bases and the J gene end by 9 bases; junction bases not matched to a gene: 7. The germline V gene encodes CDR1 LGHNA and CDR2 YNFKEQ. CDR3 bases: TGTGCCAGCAGCCAAGAACGGGACAGGGGTGGTAGCTACACCTTC. Amino acid sequence: CASSQERDRGGSYTF.

V is TRBV5-1 and J is TRBJ2-1, with 16 bases fitting TRBD2. Germline assignment: CDR1 SGHRS and CDR2 YFSETQ. CDR3 size: 16 residues. V was clipped by 4 bases and J by 4 bases; unmatched bases: 2. CDR3 sequence: CASSMGLAGGYNEQFF. For the CDR3, the DNA is TGCGCCAGCAGCATGGGACTAGCGGGAGGGTACAATGAGCAGTTCTTC.

This clone was counted between two and nine times. CDR3 sequence: CATNAGELYNEQFF. The CDR3 nucleotides read TGTGCCACCAACGCGGGGGAACTTTACAATGAGCAGTTCTTC. The chain carries TRBV5-4 and TRBJ2-1, with 7 bases that match TRBD2. The trim removed 9 bases at V and 4 bases at J, leaving 10 bases unmatched. CDR1 and CDR2 (germline): SGHNT, YYREEE (reference sequence). There are 14 residues in the CDR3.

The chain links TRBV7-9 to TRBJ2-2; TRBD1 agrees at 8 bases. V dropped 4 bases and J dropped 5; count of bases not matched to a gene: 15. The CDR3 has 18 residues. Germline V gene data show CDR1 as SEHNR and CDR2 as FQNEAQ (reference sequence). The CDR3: CASSSTSTGELSTGELFF. CDR3 sequence (DNA): TGTGCCAGCAGCTCAACGTCGACAGGGGAACTTAGTACCGGGGAGCTGTTTTTT.

The V gene is TRBV28, the J gene TRBJ2-7; D is undetermined. The V end was cut by 3 bases, the J end by 3 bases, with 9 bases between. There are 13 residues in the CDR3. Germline values: CDR1 MDHEN, CDR2 SYDVKM. The CDR3 nucleotides are TGTGCCAGCAGTTTTTACTCCTACTACGAGCAGTACTTC. This sequence encodes CASSFYSYYEQYF.

This sequence joins TRBV14 and TRBJ2-1; unclear D gene. Germline lookup yields CDR1 SGHDN and CDR2 FVKESK. V was shortened by 0 bases and J by 8 bases, with 17 bases between the two germline ends. The CDR3 is 16 amino acids. The CDR3 here is CASSQDRFLTHDEQFF. DNA for the CDR3: TGTGCCAGCAGCCAAGATCGTTTTCTCACTCACGATGAGCAGTTCTTC.

This chain links TRBV10-3 with TRBJ2-1, with 13 bases lining up with TRBD2. This CDR3 comprises 16 residues. V dropped 0 bases and J dropped 5; count of bases not matched to a gene: 1. Germline CDR1 ENHRY, CDR2 SYGVKD. The CDR3 sequence: CAISESGLAGNNEQFF. CDR3 DNA sequence: TGTGCCATCAGTGAGTCGGGACTAGCGGGGAACAATGAGCAGTTCTTC.

The chain couples TRBV4-1 to TRBJ2-1, with D unclear. Germline loops: CDR1 MGHRA, CDR2 YSYEKL. The CDR3 sequence is 15 residues long. V was pared by 4 bases and J by 3 bases, with 13 bases between. As DNA, the CDR3 is TGCGCCAGCAGCCCCATGACAAACTTCTACAATGAGCAGTTCTTC. Protein sequence: CASSPMTNFYNEQFF.

The chain carries TRBV15 and TRBJ2-2; 13 bases line up with TRBD2. V dropped 0 bases and J dropped 4; count of bases not matched to a gene: 2. The CDR3 consists of 17 residues. Germline V CDR1 and CDR2: LNHNV, YYDKDF (reference sequence). CDR3 in DNA: TGTGCCACCAGCAGAGAGGGACTAGCGGGACGCACCGGGGAGCTGTTTTTT. The encoded protein is CATSREGLAGRTGELFF.

This chain joins TRBV27 and TRBJ1-1; a weak D match, TRBD1 (5 bases). Trimming shortened V by 5 bases and J by 8 bases, and 12 bases separated the two germline ends. This CDR3 comprises 12 residues. Germline V gene lookup returns CDR1 MNHEY and CDR2 SMNVEV (reference sequence). The CDR3 spells CASSKGRQEAFF. DNA of the CDR3: TGTGCCAGCAGTAAAGGGCGACAGGAAGCTTTCTTT.

This clone was picked up one time. The chain has TRBV5-1 and TRBJ2-2, with TRBD1 identical over 7 bases. The CDR3 spans 16 residues. J lost 4 bases, V lost 1 base, and 7 bases had no gene match. CDR1 SGHRS and CDR2 YFSETQ come from the germline V gene. In nucleotides, the CDR3 is TGCGCCAGCAGCTTGAGAACAGGGGTGGGCACCGGGGAGCTGTTTTTT. It specifies CASSLRTGVGTGELFF.

V usage is TRBV11-2 and J usage is TRBJ2-7; 7 bases are shared with TRBD2. Trimming at V came to 0 bases and at J to 4 bases, leaving 6 bases not matched to a gene. The CDR3 runs 15 residues. Germline V gene data show CDR1 as SGHAT and CDR2 as FQNNGV. CDR3 bases: TGTGCCAGCAGCTTAGATTCCACTAGCGCATACGAGCAGTACTTC. This gives the protein CASSLDSTSAYEQYF.

This chain uses TRBV10-3 with TRBJ1-1, with D unresolved. CDR1 is ENHRY and CDR2 is SYGVKD in the germline V gene. V gave up 9 bases and J gave up 3 bases, with 20 bases separating them. This CDR3 contains 15 residues. This chain's CDR3 is CAMKRESDKDTEAFF. The CDR3, as DNA: TGTGCCATGAAACGGGAGTCCGACAAGGACACTGAAGCTTTCTTT.

The rearrangement links TRBV6-1 to TRBJ2-4, with 8 bases matching TRBD1. CDR1 MNHNS and CDR2 SASEGT come from the germline V gene. CDR3 length: 14 amino acids. Trimming at V came to 7 bases and at J to 7 bases, leaving 9 bases not matched to a gene. The CDR3 protein is CASTDRARGNIQYF. The DNA for the CDR3 is TGTGCCAGCACGGACAGGGCAAGGGGGAACATTCAGTACTTC.

The chain couples TRBV5-1 to TRBJ1-4; 8 nucleotides match TRBD1. V lost 0 bases to trimming and J lost 10 bases; unmatched junction nucleotides: 5. Germline CDR1 reads SGHRS; CDR2 reads YFSETQ. The CDR3 length is 14 residues. DNA for the CDR3: TGCGCCAGCAGCTTGGGCTCAGGGGGCAGAAAACTGTTTTTT. It specifies CASSLGSGGRKLFF.

The V and J genes are TRBV28 and TRBJ2-7, with D perhaps TRBD2 (6 bases). CDR1 is MDHEN and CDR2 is SYDVKM in the germline V gene. V lost 5 bases and J 1 base, leaving 15 bases between the germline ends. This CDR3 spans 15 amino acids. The CDR3 coding sequence is TGTGCCAGCAGTACCCTCGGGAGAAGTTCCTACGAGCAGTACTTC. Translation: CASSTLGRSSYEQYF.